This T cell receptor (beta chain) emerged from a study of vaccination effects on CD4 cells after COVID-19. Notes on the study in general: Among infection- and vaccine-induced clones, marked clonal contraction occurred late after vaccination.

In regard to this clone: Antigen specificity is unknown.

Sequencing in the ViraFEST assay came after antigen-specific CD4+ T cells had been expanded with viral peptide pools, which were used to stimulate PBMC. Following culture for approximately 11 days, CD4+ T cells were isolated. The infection with SARS-CoV-2 (confirmed by PCR) occurred in this person between March and December 2020. The CDR3 sequence is 17 residues long. Trimming removed 3 bases from V and 3 bases from J; junction bases left unmatched: 15. Germline V CDR1 and CDR2: SGHDT, YYEEEE. This table comes from immunoSEQ multiplex PCR, and its TCRdb copy is limited to in-frame clones, with some not included. The sample lists tens of thousands of clones, 73% occurring once.

This chain links TRBV5-6 with TRBJ2-7, with 7 bases matching TRBD1. The receptor was derived from a human donor who had a prior SARS-CoV-2 infection. The sample here was CD4+ T cells from PBMCs cultured with a peptide pool, taken before COVID-19 vaccination. CDR3 sequence: CASSSLGRRTGHYEQYF. The CDR3 nucleotides read TGTGCCAGCAGCTCGCTGGGTCGGAGGACAGGACACTACGAGCAGTACTTC.